This TCR beta chain derives from a study of blood T cell repertoires in COVID-19. In the study overall: Some COVID-19 samples were acute and others convalescent; all came from the United States, Italy and Spain.

Only in-frame clones appear in the TCRdb table, and some are missing; sequencing was by immunoSEQ multiplex PCR. The repertoire holds approximately 100,000 clones, with over 85% as singletons. V lost 4 bases, J lost 5 bases, and 8 bases lay in between. CDR1 SGHTA and CDR2 FQGNSA come from the germline V gene. The CDR3 contains 13 residues. This receptor was taken from a man in his 70s with acute or convalescent COVID-19. The sample comprised peripheral blood. The chain recombines TRBV7-2 with TRBJ2-2; no definite D call. The CDR3 DNA sequence: TGTGCCAGCAGCTCCCTAGTAACCGGGGAGCTGTTTTTT. Translation: CASSSLVTGELFF.